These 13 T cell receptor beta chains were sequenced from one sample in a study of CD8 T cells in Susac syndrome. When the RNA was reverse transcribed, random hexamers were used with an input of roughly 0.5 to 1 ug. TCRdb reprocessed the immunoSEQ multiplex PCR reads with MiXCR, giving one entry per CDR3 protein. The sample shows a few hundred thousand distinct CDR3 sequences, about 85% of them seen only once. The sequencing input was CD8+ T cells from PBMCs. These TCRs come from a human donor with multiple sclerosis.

CDR3 loop: CASSLALSEVLYGYTF. DNA for the CDR3: TGTGCCAGCAGCTTAGCGCTTTCAGAAGTGTTATATGGCTACACCTTC. The J gene is TRBJ1-2, the V gene TRBV7-9; D is unclear. CDR3 length equals 16 residues. Trimming stripped 0 bases from V and 5 bases from J, with 16 bases between. CDR1 is SEHNR, CDR2 FQNEAQ, per germline (reference sequence).

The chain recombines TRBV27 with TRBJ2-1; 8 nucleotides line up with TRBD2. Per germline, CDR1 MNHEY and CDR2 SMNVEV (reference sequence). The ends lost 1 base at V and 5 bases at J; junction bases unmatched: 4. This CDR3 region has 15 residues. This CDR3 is CASSLYGRGDNEQFF. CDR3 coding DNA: TGTGCCAGCAGTTTATACGGGAGGGGAGACAATGAGCAGTTCTTC.

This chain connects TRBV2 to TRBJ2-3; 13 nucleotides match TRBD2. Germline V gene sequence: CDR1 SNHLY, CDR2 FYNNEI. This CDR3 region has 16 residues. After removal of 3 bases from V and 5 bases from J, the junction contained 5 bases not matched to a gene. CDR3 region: CASSEWTSGSRDTQYF. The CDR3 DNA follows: TGTGCCAGCAGTGAGTGGACTAGCGGGAGTCGAGATACGCAGTATTTT.

This CDR3 is CASSLGQGTQPQHF. In DNA form, the CDR3 reads TGTGCCAGCAGTTTGGGACAGGGGACGCAGCCCCAGCATTTT. The genes are TRBV12-3 or TRBV12-4 and TRBJ1-5, with 10 bases that match TRBD1. V was clipped by 3 bases and J by 7 bases; unmatched bases: 3. The length of the CDR3 is 14 residues.

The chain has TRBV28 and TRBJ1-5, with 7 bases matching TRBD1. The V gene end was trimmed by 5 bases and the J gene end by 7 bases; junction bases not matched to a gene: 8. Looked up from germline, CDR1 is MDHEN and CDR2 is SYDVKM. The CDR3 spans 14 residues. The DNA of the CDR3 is TGTGCCAGCAGTCTGGACAGGTTGAAGCAGCCCCAGCATTTT. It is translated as CASSLDRLKQPQHF.

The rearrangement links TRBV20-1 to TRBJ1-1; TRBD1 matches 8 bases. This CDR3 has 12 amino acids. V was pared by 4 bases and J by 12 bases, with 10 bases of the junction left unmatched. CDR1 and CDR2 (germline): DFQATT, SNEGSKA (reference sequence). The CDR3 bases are TGCAGTGCTACAACGCGACAGGGGCAGACTTTCTTT. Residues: CSATTRQGQTFF.

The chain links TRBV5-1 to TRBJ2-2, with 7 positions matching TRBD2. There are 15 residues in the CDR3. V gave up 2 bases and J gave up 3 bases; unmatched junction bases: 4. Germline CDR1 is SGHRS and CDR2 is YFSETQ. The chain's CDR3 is CASSFGGSYTGELFF. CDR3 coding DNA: TGCGCCAGCAGCTTCGGCGGGAGTTACACCGGGGAGCTGTTTTTT.

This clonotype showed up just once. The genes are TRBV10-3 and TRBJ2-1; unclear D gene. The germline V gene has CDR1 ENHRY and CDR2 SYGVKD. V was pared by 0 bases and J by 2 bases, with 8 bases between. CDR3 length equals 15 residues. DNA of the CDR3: TGTGCCATCAGTGAGTCGACCTTAACCTACAATGAGCAGTTCTTC. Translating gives CAISESTLTYNEQFF.

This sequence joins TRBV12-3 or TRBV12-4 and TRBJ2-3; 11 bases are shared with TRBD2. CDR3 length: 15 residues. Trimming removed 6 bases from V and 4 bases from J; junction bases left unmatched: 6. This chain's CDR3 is CASRYTSGSADTQYF. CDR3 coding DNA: TGTGCCAGCAGGTACACTAGCGGGAGTGCAGATACGCAGTATTTT.

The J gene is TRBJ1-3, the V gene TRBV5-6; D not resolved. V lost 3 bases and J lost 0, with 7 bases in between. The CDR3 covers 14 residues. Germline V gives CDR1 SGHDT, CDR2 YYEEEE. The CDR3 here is CASSYQDSGNTIYF. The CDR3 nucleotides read TGTGCCAGCAGCTATCAGGACTCTGGAAACACCATATATTTT.

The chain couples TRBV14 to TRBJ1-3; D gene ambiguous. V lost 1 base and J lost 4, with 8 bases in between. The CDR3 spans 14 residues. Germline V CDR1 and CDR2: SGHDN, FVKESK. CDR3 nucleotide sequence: TGTGCCAGCAGCCAAGGGTTTGGCGGAAACACCATATATTTT. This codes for CASSQGFGGNTIYF.

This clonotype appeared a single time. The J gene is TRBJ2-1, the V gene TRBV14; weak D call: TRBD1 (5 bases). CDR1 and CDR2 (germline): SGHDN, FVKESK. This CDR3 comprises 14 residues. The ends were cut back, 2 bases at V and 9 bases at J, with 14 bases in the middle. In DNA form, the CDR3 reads TGTGCCAGCAGCCAACAGGGCCTCTGGTCTGAGCAGTTCTTC. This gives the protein CASSQQGLWSEQFF.

The CDR3 nucleotides are TGTGCCAGTAGTATAGTCGCCGGGCTGGTCGGGGAGCTGTTTTTT. Residues: CASSIVAGLVGELFF. V usage is TRBV19 and J usage is TRBJ2-2; D is uncertain. Trimming left V 1 base short and J 7 bases short, with 13 bases between. The CDR3 totals 15 residues. Germline-derived CDR1 and CDR2 are LNHDA and SQIVND (reference sequence).